The T cell receptor (beta chain) described here comes from a study of T-cell memory formation after mild COVID-19. Study background: The study found TCR clusters largely donor specific.

V trimming: 4 bases; J trimming: 2 bases; junction bases outside the gene matches: 5. The CDR3 is made up of 16 amino acids. The germline gives CDR1 KGHDR, CDR2 SFDVKD. The table lists this clonotype with many counts. Its antigen is not identified. A single record per CDR3 protein comes from TCRdb applying MiXCR to the 5' RACE reads. Among a few hundred thousand distinct CDR3 sequences, roughly 8% were seen once, and the ten largest hold 20% to 25%. General observations from the study: Clones that contracted from day 15 to 85 had balanced CD4/CD8; later expanders were CD4+ biased. Cross-reactive memory appears to have joined, as suggested by some responding clones showing up in pre-infection memory.

The receptor comes from a man younger than 30 who had mild COVID-19 (a few samples of this study predate the infection). Cell type and time point are not known. The source material was PBMCs or a T cell subset sorted from them (not recorded which). The chain employs TRBV24-1 and TRBJ2-1; 9 bases are shared with TRBD1. CDR3 loop: CATSDSGQGTYNEQFF. As DNA, the CDR3 is TGTGCCACCAGTGACTCTGGACAGGGGACCTACAATGAGCAGTTCTTC.